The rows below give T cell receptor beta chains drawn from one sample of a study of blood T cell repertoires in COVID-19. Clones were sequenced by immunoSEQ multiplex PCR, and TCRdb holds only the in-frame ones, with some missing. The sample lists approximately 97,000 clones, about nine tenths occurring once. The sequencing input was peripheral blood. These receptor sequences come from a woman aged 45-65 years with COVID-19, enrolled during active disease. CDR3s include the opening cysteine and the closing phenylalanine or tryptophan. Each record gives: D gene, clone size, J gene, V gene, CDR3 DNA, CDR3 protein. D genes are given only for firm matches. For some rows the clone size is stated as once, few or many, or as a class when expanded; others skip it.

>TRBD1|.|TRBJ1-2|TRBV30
TGTGCCTGGAGTAGGGCAGGGGGCCCTAGGAACTATGGCTACACCTTC
CAWSRAGGPRNYGYTF
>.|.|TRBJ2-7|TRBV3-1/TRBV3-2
TGTGCCAGCAGCCTTAATACAGGGTTGATATCCTACGAGCAGTACTTC
CASSLNTGLISYEQYF
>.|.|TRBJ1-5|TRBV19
TGTGCCAGTAGTGCGCAGGGTTTCGGTCAGCCCCAGCATTTT
CASSAQGFGQPQHF
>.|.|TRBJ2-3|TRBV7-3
TGTGCCAGCAGCCTGGGACTCGACAGCACAGATACGCAGTATTTT
CASSLGLDSTDTQYF
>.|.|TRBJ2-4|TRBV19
TGTGCCAGTAGTATAGGGGGGACTTTTGGCATTCAGTACTTC
CASSIGGTFGIQYF
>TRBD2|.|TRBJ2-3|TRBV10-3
TGTGCCATCAGTGAGTCTTCGGGGGGGCCGACAGATACGCAGTATTTT
CAISESSGGPTDTQYF
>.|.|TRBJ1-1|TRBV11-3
TGTGCCAGCAGCTTTGGGACACCGAACACTGAAGCTTTCTTT
CASSFGTPNTEAFF
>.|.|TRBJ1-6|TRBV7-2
TGTGCCACGCCATGGGAGGGAAAGGCGTCCTATAATTCACCCCTCCACTTT
CATPWEGKASYNSPLHF
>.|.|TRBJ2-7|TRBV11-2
TGTGCCAGCAGCTCGGAGGAGACCTACGAGCAGTACTTC
CASSSEETYEQYF
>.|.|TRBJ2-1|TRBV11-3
TGTGCCAGCAGCCTTCCCTACAATGAGCAGTTCTTC
CASSLPYNEQFF
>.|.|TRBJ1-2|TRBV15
TGTGCCACCAGCAGAGCCAGGCGGTCGACAGAGATCTATGGCTACACCTTC
CATSRARRSTEIYGYTF
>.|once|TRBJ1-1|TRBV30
TGTGCCTGGACGCAGGAAAACACTGAAGCTTTCTTT
CAWTQENTEAFF
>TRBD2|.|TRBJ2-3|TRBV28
TGTGCCAGCAGACCAACCTCTGTGGGGCGGGGGTACACAGATACGCAGTATTTT
CASRPTSVGRGYTDTQYF
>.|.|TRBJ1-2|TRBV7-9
TGTGCCAGCAGCTTATCGGGGGTCGGCTACACCTTC
CASSLSGVGYTF
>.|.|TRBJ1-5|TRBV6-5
TGTGCCAGCCGAGGGGGTGATGGGAGTCAGCCCCAGCATTTT
CASRGGDGSQPQHF
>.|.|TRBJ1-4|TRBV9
TGTGCCAGCAGTGAGGGTACTATTGGAGAAAAACTGTTTTTT
CASSEGTIGEKLFF
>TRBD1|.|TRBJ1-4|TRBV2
TGTGCCAGCAGGCGACAGGGAGCTAATGAAAAACTGTTTTTT
CASRRQGANEKLFF
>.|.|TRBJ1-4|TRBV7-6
TGTGCCAGCAGCTTAGGAGGGGGTGGTGAAAAACTGTTTTTT
CASSLGGGGEKLFF
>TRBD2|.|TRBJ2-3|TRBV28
TGTGCCAGCAGTTCTAGACTAGCGGGGGGCTACACAGATACGCAGTATTTT
CASSSRLAGGYTDTQYF
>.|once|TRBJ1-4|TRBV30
TGTGCCTGGAGCCTTTCTCTGGGGGGTCCTAATGAAAAACTGTTTTTT
CAWSLSLGGPNEKLFF
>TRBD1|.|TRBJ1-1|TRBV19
TGTGCCAGTAGGGGACAGGGAGGTAAAACTGAAGCTTTCTTT
CASRGQGGKTEAFF
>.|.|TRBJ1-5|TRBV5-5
TGTGCCAGCAGCCCCGGTGGGGGGGCCCAGCCCCAGCATTTT
CASSPGGGAQPQHF
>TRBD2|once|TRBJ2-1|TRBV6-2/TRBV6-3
TGTGCCAGCAGCTTACATCGACTAGCGGGGGCCTACAATGAGCAGTTCTTC
CASSLHRLAGAYNEQFF
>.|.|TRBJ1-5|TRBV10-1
TGCGCCAGCAGTGACGCGGGCAATCAGCCCCAGCATTTT
CASSDAGNQPQHF
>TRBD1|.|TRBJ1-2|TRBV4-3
TGCGCCAGCAGCCCGCGGACAGGAGGCTACACCTTC
CASSPRTGGYTF
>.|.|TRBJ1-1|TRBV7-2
TGTGCCAGCAGCTTGCGGATTAACACTGAAGCTTTCTTT
CASSLRINTEAFF
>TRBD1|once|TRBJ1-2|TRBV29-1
TGCAGCGTCCGACAGGGGTTTAACTATGGCTACACCTTC
CSVRQGFNYGYTF
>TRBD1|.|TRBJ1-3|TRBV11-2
TGTGCCAGCTCCCCCCAGGGGGCATACACCATATATTTT
CASSPQGAYTIYF
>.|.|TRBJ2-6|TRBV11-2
TGTGCCAGCAGCTCATACAGGGCCGTAACTGGGGCCAACGTCCTGACTTTC
CASSSYRAVTGANVLTF
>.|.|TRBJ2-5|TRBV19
TGTGCCAGTAGTCAGGGGTTAGGTCATAAGGACCAGTACTTC
CASSQGLGHKDQYF
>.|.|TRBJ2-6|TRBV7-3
TGTGCCAGCAGCTTCCCCCCCTTTTCTGGGGCCAACGTCCTGACTTTC
CASSFPPFSGANVLTF
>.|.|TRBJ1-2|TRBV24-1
TGTGCCACCAGTGATTCCACTCCGGGACTGGGGATAGGTGGCTACACCTTC
CATSDSTPGLGIGGYTF
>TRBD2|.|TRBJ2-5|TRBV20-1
TGCAGTGCTAGTATCGTAGCGGGGGGGCACGAGACCCAGTACTTC
CSASIVAGGHETQYF
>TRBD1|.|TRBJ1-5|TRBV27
TGTGCCAGCAGGTCCTGGGGACAGGGGGCCTTCCAGCATTTT
CASRSWGQGAFQHF
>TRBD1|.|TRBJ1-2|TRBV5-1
TGCGCCAGCAAGGATTTAGGGACAGGGGGCTACCTCGGTGGCTACACCTTC
CASKDLGTGGYLGGYTF
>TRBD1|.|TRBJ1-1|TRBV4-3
TGCGCCAGCAGCCCCGGGACAGTTTCGATGAACACTGAAGCTTTCTTT
CASSPGTVSMNTEAFF
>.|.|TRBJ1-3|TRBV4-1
TGCGCCAGCAGCCAACAGCGTAGCTCTGGAAACACCATATATTTT
CASSQQRSSGNTIYF
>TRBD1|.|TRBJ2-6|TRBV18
TGTGCCAGCTCACCACCGAAGAAGGGGACAGAATCCTCTGGGGCCAACGTCCTGACTTTC
CASSPPKKGTESSGANVLTF
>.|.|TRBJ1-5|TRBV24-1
TGTGCCACCAGTGATTTGTCGGGTAATCAGCCCCAGCATTTT
CATSDLSGNQPQHF
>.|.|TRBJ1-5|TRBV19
TGTGCCAGTAGCTGGGGAGCGACTCACCAGCATTTT
CASSWGATHQHF
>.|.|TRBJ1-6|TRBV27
TGTGCCAGCAGTTTATCTAGCCCAGCGCTTTCAAAACCCCACTTT
CASSLSSPALSKPHF
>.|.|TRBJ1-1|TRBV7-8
TGTGCCAGCAGCTTAGCCCCCAAGGGGACTGAAGCTTTCTTT
CASSLAPKGTEAFF
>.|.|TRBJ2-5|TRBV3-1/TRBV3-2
TGTGCCAGCAGACCGACCGGGGAGACCCAGTACTTC
CASRPTGETQYF
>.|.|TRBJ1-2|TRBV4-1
TGCGCCAGCAGCCCCCCCTCCCAGGGTTTAGGATATGGCTACACCTTC
CASSPPSQGLGYGYTF
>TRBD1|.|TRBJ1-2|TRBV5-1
TGCGCCAGCAGTTTTGAACCCCAGGGGGCCGAAGGCTACACCTTC
CASSFEPQGAEGYTF
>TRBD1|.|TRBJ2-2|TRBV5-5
TGTGCCAGCAGCCAGGGGACAGCGAACACCGGGGAGCTGTTTTTT
CASSQGTANTGELFF
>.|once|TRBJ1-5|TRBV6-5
TGTGCCAGCGTTCGAACATACTATAGCAATCAGCCCCAGCATTTT
CASVRTYYSNQPQHF
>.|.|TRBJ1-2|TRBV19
TGTGCCAGTAGTATCAATACAGGAGAGGTCTATGGCTACACCTTC
CASSINTGEVYGYTF
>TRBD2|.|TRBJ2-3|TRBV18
TGTGCCAGCTCCCAAGGTAGCGGGGGGACCACAGATACGCAGTATTTT
CASSQGSGGTTDTQYF
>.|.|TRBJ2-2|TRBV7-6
TGTGCCAGCAGCTTATCTGGGAGGCGAGACACCGGGGAGCTGTTTTTT
CASSLSGRRDTGELFF
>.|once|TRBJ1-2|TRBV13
TGTGCCAGCAGCTTGGCAGAGGGTGGCTACACCTTC
CASSLAEGGYTF